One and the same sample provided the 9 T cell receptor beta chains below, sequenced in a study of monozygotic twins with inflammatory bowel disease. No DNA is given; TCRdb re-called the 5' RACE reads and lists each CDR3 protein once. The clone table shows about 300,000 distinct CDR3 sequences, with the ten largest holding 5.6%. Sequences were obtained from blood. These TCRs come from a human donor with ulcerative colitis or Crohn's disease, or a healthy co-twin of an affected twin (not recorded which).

The CDR3 sequence is CASSHSVTQYF. This chain connects TRBV14 to TRBJ2-5. Germline loops: CDR1 SGHDN, CDR2 FVKESK. The CDR3 runs to 11 residues. The variable domain in full, completed from reference TRBV14 and TRBJ2-5, reads EAGVTQFPSHSVIEKGQTVTLRCDPISGHDNLYWYRRVMGKEIKFLLHFVKESKQDESGMPNNRFLAERTGGTYSTLKVQPAELEDSGVYFCASSHSVTQYFGPGTRLLVL.

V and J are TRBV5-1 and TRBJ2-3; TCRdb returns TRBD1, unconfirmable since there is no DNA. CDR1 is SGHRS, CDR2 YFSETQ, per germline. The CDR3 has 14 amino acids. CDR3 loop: CASSLAQGMDTQYF.

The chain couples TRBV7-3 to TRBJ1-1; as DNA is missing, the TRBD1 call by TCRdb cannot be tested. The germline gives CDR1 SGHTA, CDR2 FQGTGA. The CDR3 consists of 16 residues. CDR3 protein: CASSLGTVGTNTEAFF.

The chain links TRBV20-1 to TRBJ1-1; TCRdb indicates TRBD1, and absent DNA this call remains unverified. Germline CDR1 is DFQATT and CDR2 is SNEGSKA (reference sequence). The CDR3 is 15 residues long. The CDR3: CSAVGALTGNTEAFF.

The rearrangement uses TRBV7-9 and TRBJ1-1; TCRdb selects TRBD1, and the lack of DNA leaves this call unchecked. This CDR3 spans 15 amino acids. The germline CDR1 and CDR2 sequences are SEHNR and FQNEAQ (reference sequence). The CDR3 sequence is CATKLGTGRDTEAFF.

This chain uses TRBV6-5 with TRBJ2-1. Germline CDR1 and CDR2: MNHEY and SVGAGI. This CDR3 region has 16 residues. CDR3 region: CASSSGITNSYNEQFF.

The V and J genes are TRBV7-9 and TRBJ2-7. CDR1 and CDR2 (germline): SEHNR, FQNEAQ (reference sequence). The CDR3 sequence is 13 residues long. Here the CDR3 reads CASSLDVDYEQYF. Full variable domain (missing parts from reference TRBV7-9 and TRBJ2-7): DTGVSQNPRHKITKRGQNVTFRCDPISEHNRLYWYRQTLGQGPEFLTYFQNEAQLEKSRLLSDRFSAERPKGSFSTLEIQRTEQGDSAMYLCASSLDVDYEQYFGPGTRLTVT.

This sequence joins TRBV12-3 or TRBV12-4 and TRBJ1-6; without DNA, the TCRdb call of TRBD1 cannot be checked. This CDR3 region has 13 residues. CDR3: CASRQGYNSPLHF.

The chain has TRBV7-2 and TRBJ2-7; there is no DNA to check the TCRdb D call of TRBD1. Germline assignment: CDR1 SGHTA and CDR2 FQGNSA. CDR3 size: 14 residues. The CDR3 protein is CASSPGGLTYEQYF.